This T cell receptor (beta chain) was recorded in a study of vaccination and CD4 T cells after COVID-19. Study summary: Median time from COVID diagnosis to post-COVID sampling was roughly 13 weeks (35 to 161).

CDR1 SGHTA and CDR2 FQGNSA come from the germline V gene. V was shortened by 5 bases and J by 4 bases, with 23 bases between the two germline ends. The CDR3 runs to 18 residues. Indicated treatment: roughly 11-day PBMC culture with coronavirus spike peptide pools or control peptides (ViraFEST assay). Culture of fewer than 2.5 million PBMCs per well took place with about 9 IU/ml IL-2 and 10 ug/ml peptide pools. A remark on this clonotype: Its antigen is as yet unknown.

The study sequenced cultured CD4+ T cell DNA using the Oncomine TCR Beta short-read assay. Via MiXCR, TCRdb re-called the PCR reads, giving one row per CDR3 protein. The sample records around 15,000 distinct CDR3 sequences, roughly 60% being singletons. This receptor was obtained from a human donor who had recovered from COVID-19. The sequencing input was CD4+ T cells from blood, cultured in vitro. The V gene is TRBV7-2, the J gene TRBJ2-2; D assignment may be TRBD1 or TRBD2 (6 bases each). The DNA for the CDR3 is TGTGCCAGCAGCCCGTTACTTTCGGGGGCGCGGGGCACCGGGGAGCTGTTTTTT. Protein: CASSPLLSGARGTGELFF. Together with reference TRBV7-2 and TRBJ2-2, the CDR3 gives the full variable domain: GAGVSQSPSNKVTEKGKDVELRCDPISGHTALYWYRQSLGQGLEFLIYFQGNSAPDKSGLPSDRFSAERTGGSVSTLTIQRTQQEDSAVYLCASSPLLSGARGTGELFFGEGSRLTVL.